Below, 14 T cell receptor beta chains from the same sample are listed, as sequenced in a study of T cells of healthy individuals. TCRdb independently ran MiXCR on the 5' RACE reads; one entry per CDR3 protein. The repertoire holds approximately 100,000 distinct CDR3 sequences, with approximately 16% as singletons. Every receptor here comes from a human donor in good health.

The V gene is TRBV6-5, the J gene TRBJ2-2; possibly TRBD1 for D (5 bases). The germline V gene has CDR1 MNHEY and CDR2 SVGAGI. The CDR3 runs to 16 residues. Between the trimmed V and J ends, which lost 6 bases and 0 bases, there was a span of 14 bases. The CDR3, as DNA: TGTGCCAGCAGACCAAGGCCAGGGCCGAACACCGGGGAGCTGTTTTTT. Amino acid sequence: CASRPRPGPNTGELFF.

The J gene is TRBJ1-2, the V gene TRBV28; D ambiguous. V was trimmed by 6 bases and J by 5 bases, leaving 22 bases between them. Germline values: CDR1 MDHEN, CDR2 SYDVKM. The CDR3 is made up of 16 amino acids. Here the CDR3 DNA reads TGTGCCAGCAGCCATACTACCCTACATACGAGTTATGGCTACACCTTC. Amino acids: CASSHTTLHTSYGYTF.

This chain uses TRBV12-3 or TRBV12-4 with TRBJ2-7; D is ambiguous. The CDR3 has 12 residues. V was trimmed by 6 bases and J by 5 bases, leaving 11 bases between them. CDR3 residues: CASRNQRDEQYF. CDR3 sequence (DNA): TGTGCCAGCAGAAATCAGCGTGACGAGCAGTACTTC.

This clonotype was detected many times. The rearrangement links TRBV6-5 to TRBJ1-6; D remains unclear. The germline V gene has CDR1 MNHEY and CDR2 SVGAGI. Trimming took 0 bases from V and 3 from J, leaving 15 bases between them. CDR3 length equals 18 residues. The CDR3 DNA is TGTGCCAGCAGTTACTCGAGTGTAGGCGGCGTCTATAATTCACCCCTCCACTTT. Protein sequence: CASSYSSVGGVYNSPLHF.

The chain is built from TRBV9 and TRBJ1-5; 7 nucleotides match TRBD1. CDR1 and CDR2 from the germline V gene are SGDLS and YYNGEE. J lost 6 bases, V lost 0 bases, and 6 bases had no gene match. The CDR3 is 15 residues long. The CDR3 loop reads CASSVGDSRGQPQHF. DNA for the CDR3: TGTGCCAGCAGCGTAGGGGACAGCAGGGGTCAGCCCCAGCATTTT.

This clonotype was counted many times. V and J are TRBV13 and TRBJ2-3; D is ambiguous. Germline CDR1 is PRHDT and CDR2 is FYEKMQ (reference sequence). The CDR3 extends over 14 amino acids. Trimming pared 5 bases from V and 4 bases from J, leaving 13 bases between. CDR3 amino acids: CASSPLASADTQYF. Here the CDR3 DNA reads TGTGCCAGCAGCCCTTTAGCAAGTGCAGATACGCAGTATTTT. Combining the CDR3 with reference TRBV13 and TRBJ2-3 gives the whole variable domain AAGVIQSPRHLIKEKRETATLKCYPIPRHDTVYWYQQGPGQDPQFLISFYEKMQSDKGSIPDRFSAQQFSDYHSELNMSSLELGDSALYFCASSPLASADTQYFGPGTRLTVL.

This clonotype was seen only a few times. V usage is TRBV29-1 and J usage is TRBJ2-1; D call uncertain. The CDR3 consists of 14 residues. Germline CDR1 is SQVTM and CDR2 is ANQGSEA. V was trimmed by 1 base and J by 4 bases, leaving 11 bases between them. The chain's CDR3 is CSVEAYSPYNEQFF. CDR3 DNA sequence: TGCAGCGTTGAAGCCTACAGTCCATACAATGAGCAGTTCTTC.

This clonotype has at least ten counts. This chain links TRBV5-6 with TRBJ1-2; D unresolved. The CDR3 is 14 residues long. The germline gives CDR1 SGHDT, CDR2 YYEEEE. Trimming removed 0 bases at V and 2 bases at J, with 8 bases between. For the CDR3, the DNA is TGTGCCAGCAGCTTGGGTCCAGGAAACTATGGCTACACCTTC. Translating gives CASSLGPGNYGYTF.

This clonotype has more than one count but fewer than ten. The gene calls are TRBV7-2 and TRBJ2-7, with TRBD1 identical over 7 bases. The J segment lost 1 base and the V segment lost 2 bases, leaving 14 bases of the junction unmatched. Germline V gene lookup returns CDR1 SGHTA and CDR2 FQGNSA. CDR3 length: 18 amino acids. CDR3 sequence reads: CASSLLWRPQTGSYEQYF. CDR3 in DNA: TGTGCCAGCAGCTTACTATGGCGCCCCCAGACAGGGTCCTACGAGCAGTACTTC.

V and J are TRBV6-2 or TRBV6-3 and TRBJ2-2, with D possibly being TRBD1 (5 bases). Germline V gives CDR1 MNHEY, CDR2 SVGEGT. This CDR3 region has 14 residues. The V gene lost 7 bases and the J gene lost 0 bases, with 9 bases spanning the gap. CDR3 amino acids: CASIRTTNTGELFF. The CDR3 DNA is TGTGCCAGCATCAGGACAACGAACACCGGGGAGCTGTTTTTT.

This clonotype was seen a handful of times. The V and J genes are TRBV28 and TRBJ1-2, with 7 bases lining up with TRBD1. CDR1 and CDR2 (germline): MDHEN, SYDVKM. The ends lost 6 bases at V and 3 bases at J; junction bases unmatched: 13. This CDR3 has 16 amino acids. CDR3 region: CASRSITGALYYGYTF. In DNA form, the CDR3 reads TGTGCCAGCAGAAGTATAACAGGGGCCTTATACTATGGCTACACCTTC.

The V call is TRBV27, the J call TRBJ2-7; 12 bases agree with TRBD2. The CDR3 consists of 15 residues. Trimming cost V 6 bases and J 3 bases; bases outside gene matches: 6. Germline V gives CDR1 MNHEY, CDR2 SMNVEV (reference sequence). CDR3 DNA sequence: TGTGCCAGCAGCCCCTCGGGACTAGCGGGCTACGAGCAGTACTTC. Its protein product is CASSPSGLAGYEQYF.

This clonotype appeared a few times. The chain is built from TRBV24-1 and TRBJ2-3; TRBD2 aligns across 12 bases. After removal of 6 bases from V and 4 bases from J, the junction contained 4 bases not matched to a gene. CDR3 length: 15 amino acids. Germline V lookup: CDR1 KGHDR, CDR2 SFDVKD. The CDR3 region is CATSTTSGGPDTQYF. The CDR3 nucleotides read TGTGCCACCAGTACGACTAGCGGGGGCCCAGATACGCAGTATTTT.

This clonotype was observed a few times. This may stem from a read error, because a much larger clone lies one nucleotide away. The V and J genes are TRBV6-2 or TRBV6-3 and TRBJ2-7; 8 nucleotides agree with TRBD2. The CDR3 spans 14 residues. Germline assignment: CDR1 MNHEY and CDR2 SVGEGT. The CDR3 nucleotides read TGTGCCAGCGAAGAGCGGGAGAGCTCCCACGAGCAGTACTTC. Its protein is CASEERESSHEQYF.